These 28 T cell receptor beta chains were all obtained from the same sample, sequenced in a study of cytomegalovirus exposure and HLA in healthy donors. PCR amplification relied on 60 Vbeta primers (plus 13 Jbeta primers). Generated by immunoSEQ multiplex PCR, the TCRdb table keeps only in-frame clones and is missing some. The sample carries about 200,000 clones, 65% to 85% recorded once. The source material was PBMCs. These receptors were collected from a man between 18 and 29 years old in good health and CMV-seronegative.

V gene TRBV7-2 combines with J gene TRBJ2-3; 13 bases fit TRBD2. Germline CDR1 and CDR2: SGHTA and FQGNSA. Trimming took 5 bases from V and 4 from J; bases not matched to a gene: 6. The CDR3 totals 16 residues. The CDR3 protein is CASSRGTSGMPDTQYF. In DNA form, the CDR3 reads TGTGCCAGCAGCCGAGGGACTAGCGGGATGCCAGATACGCAGTATTTT.

The chain joins TRBV6-4 to TRBJ1-5; TRBD1 agrees at 7 bases. This CDR3 region has 14 residues. Per germline, CDR1 MRHNA and CDR2 SNTAGT. The junction had 7 bases not matched to a gene; V was cut back by 4 bases and J by 7 bases. The CDR3: CASSVRQGEQPQHF. The CDR3 DNA reads TGTGCCAGCAGTGTTCGACAGGGAGAGCAGCCCCAGCATTTT.

The V gene is TRBV4-3, the J gene TRBJ2-7, with TRBD1 as a possible D gene (6 bases). Trimming left V 0 bases short and J 2 bases short, with 11 bases between. The CDR3 is made up of 15 amino acids. Germline CDR1 is LGHNA and CDR2 is YSLEER. Here the CDR3 reads CASSQDNRATYEQYF. The CDR3 DNA follows: TGCGCCAGCAGCCAAGATAACAGGGCTACCTACGAGCAGTACTTC.

As for this clone: Other DNA sequences in the same sample also yield this CDR3. This chain joins TRBV27 and TRBJ2-7; tentatively, D is TRBD1 (6 bases). Trimming shortened V by 5 bases and J by 2 bases, and 10 bases separated the two germline ends. This CDR3 has 13 amino acids. The germline V gene encodes CDR1 MNHEY and CDR2 SMNVEV (reference sequence). The CDR3: CASSLGAPYEQYF. The DNA of the CDR3 is TGTGCCAGCAGTCTGGGGGCCCCCTACGAGCAGTACTTC.

The rearrangement uses TRBV4-2 and TRBJ2-7; D unclear. The germline gives CDR1 LGHNA, CDR2 YNFKEQ. Trimming cost V 4 bases and J 6 bases, with 13 bases left between them. This CDR3 is 13 amino acids long. This CDR3 is CASSPIARSEQYF. The CDR3 nucleotides read TGTGCCAGCAGCCCTATCGCTAGGTCCGAGCAGTACTTC.

V usage is TRBV7-2 and J usage is TRBJ2-4, with 12 bases fitting TRBD2. Trimming at V came to 4 bases and at J to 1 base, leaving 2 bases not matched to a gene. The germline CDR1 and CDR2 sequences are SGHTA and FQGNSA. The CDR3 spans 16 residues. CDR3 in DNA: TGTGCCAGCAGCTCTCTAGCGGGAGGGGCCAAAAACATTCAGTACTTC. Protein sequence: CASSSLAGGAKNIQYF.

The rearrangement joins TRBV5-1 to TRBJ2-5, with TRBD1 matching 8 bases. Germline CDR1 SGHRS, CDR2 YFSETQ. The CDR3 is 14 residues long. V was clipped by 3 bases and J by 4 bases; unmatched bases: 5. The CDR3 DNA reads as TGCGCCAGCAGCTCGGACAGGGCGGGAGAGACCCAGTACTTC. Encoded protein: CASSSDRAGETQYF.

The V gene is TRBV2, the J gene TRBJ2-2; 7 bases map to TRBD1. J gave up 3 bases and V 3 bases, and 10 bases lay outside the gene matches. The germline V gene has CDR1 SNHLY and CDR2 FYNNEI. This CDR3 has 17 amino acids. The DNA of the CDR3 is TGTGCCAGCAGTGAGCCCCCCTCGGACAGGCACACCGGGGAGCTGTTTTTT. It specifies CASSEPPSDRHTGELFF.

The chain uses TRBV25-1 and TRBJ2-5; tentative D call: TRBD2 (6 bases). Germline CDR1 reads MGHDK; CDR2 reads SYGVNS. V gave up 3 bases and J gave up 1 base, with 12 bases separating them. The CDR3 consists of 15 residues. CDR3 bases: TGTGCCAGCAGTGATCACGGGACTCCCCAAGAGACCCAGTACTTC. Its translation: CASSDHGTPQETQYF.

V usage is TRBV19 and J usage is TRBJ2-5; D uncertain. The CDR3 length is 13 residues. CDR1 is LNHDA and CDR2 is SQIVND in the germline V gene (reference sequence). Trimming cost V 4 bases and J 3 bases, with 9 bases left between them. CDR3 residues: CASSKNREETQYF. The CDR3 region has the DNA TGTGCCAGTAGTAAGAACAGAGAAGAGACCCAGTACTTC.

This chain joins TRBV6-1 and TRBJ1-5, with 9 bases lining up with TRBD1. Germline assignment: CDR1 MNHNS and CDR2 SASEGT. V trimming: 5 bases; J trimming: 5 bases; junction bases outside the gene matches: 4. This CDR3 comprises 14 residues. In nucleotides, the CDR3 is TGTGCCAGCAGTACGACAGGGGGGCATCAGCCCCAGCATTTT. This gives the protein CASSTTGGHQPQHF.

This clone came up once. The chain joins TRBV7-8 to TRBJ1-5, with D tentatively TRBD1 (5 bases). CDR1 SGHVS and CDR2 FQNEAQ come from the germline V gene. V lost 0 bases and J 2 bases, leaving 17 bases between the germline ends. The CDR3 length is 18 residues. The CDR3 DNA sequence: TGTGCCAGCAGCTTAGCTGCAGGGTCTCATAGTGGCAATCAGCCCCAGCATTTT. Amino acids: CASSLAAGSHSGNQPQHF.

This clone was recorded once. This rearrangement joins TRBV5-1 to TRBJ2-1; D ambiguous. Germline V CDR1 and CDR2: SGHRS, YFSETQ. This CDR3 is built from 11 residues. The V gene lost 4 bases and the J gene lost 7 bases, with 6 bases spanning the gap. DNA of the CDR3: TGCGCCAGCAGCGAGCTTAATGAGCAGTTCTTC. Translating it yields CASSELNEQFF.

The V call is TRBV5-1, the J call TRBJ2-7, with D maybe TRBD2 (6 bases). The germline gives CDR1 SGHRS, CDR2 YFSETQ. Trimming cost V 1 base and J 0 bases, with 23 bases left between them. The CDR3 length is 19 residues. DNA for the CDR3: TGCGCCAGCAGCTTGCCCCCCCCCGCGGGAAAAGGGCTCTCCTACGAGCAGTACTTC. It translates to CASSLPPPAGKGLSYEQYF.

The rearrangement links TRBV28 to TRBJ1-5; 9 bases fit TRBD1. This CDR3 contains 16 residues. Looked up from germline, CDR1 is MDHEN and CDR2 is SYDVKM. After removal of 5 bases from V and 7 bases from J, the junction contained 12 bases not matched to a gene. As DNA, the CDR3 is TGTGCCAGCAGTCCGCTGGACAGGGGCGAACGGCAGCCCCAGCATTTT. Its translation is CASSPLDRGERQPQHF. Supplemented by reference TRBV28 and TRBJ1-5, the full variable domain reads DVKVTQSSRYLVKRTGEKVFLECVQDMDHENMFWYRQDPGLGLRLIYFSYDVKMKEKGDIPEGYSVSREKKERFSLILESASTNQTSMYLCASSPLDRGERQPQHFGDGTRLSIL.

V is TRBV11-2 and J is TRBJ2-6; tentative D call: TRBD1 (6 bases). Trimming cost V 5 bases and J 0 bases, with 11 bases left between them. Germline loops: CDR1 SGHAT, CDR2 FQNNGV. CDR3 length: 16 amino acids. CDR3 loop: CASSPGQFSGANVLTF. The CDR3 nucleotides are TGTGCCAGCAGCCCCGGACAGTTCTCTGGGGCCAACGTCCTGACTTTC. Using reference TRBV11-2 and TRBJ2-6 for the parts outside the CDR3, the full variable domain is EAGVAQSPRYKIIEKRQSVAFWCNPISGHATLYWYQQILGQGPKLLIQFQNNGVVDDSQLPKDRFSAERLKGVDSTLKIQPAKLEDSAVYLCASSPGQFSGANVLTFGAGSRLTVL.

V and J are TRBV4-3 and TRBJ2-3; 9 nucleotides match TRBD2. This CDR3 region has 17 residues. CDR1 LGHNA and CDR2 YSLEER come from the germline V gene. J lost 5 bases, V lost 1 base, and 10 bases had no gene match. The CDR3 sequence is CASSQGAGTSMGDTQYF. CDR3 DNA: TGCGCCAGCAGCCAAGGTGCCGGGACTAGCATGGGAGATACGCAGTATTTT.

The chain joins TRBV9 to TRBJ2-3, with 7 bases that match TRBD1. This CDR3 has 16 residues. In germline, CDR1 is SGDLS, CDR2 YYNGEE. The J segment lost 0 bases and the V segment lost 0 bases, leaving 4 bases of the junction unmatched. This chain's CDR3 is CASSVVTGASTDTQYF. CDR3 DNA: TGTGCCAGCAGCGTAGTTACAGGGGCGAGCACAGATACGCAGTATTTT.

A single count supports this clone. The chain carries TRBV10-1 and TRBJ2-3; tentative D call: TRBD2 (5 bases). This CDR3 region has 16 residues. Trimming removed 3 bases at V and 0 bases at J, with 13 bases between. Germline CDR1 is WNHNN and CDR2 is SYGVQD (reference sequence). The CDR3 DNA sequence: TGCGCCAGCAGTGAACTCTCATCGGGGAGCACAGATACGCAGTATTTT. This translates into CASSELSSGSTDTQYF.

The chain combines TRBV5-1 with TRBJ1-1; 11 bases are shared with TRBD1. This CDR3 is built from 15 residues. Germline CDR1 reads SGHRS; CDR2 reads YFSETQ. The V gene end was trimmed by 0 bases and the J gene end by 4 bases; junction bases not matched to a gene: 2. CDR3 sequence reads: CASSLAGTGGTEAFF. CDR3 DNA: TGCGCCAGCAGCTTGGCCGGGACAGGGGGCACTGAAGCTTTCTTT.

Notes on this clone: Other DNA sequences in this specimen translate into the identical CDR3. J is TRBJ2-7 and V is TRBV7-2; 13 positions agree with TRBD2. The germline V gene has CDR1 SGHTA and CDR2 FQGNSA. Trimming took 5 bases from V and 4 from J; bases not matched to a gene: 5. The CDR3 runs to 15 residues. The CDR3 is CASSRTSGGLYEQYF. CDR3 nucleotide sequence: TGTGCCAGCAGCCGGACTAGCGGGGGACTATACGAGCAGTACTTC.

This chain links TRBV15 with TRBJ2-7, with TRBD2 matching 7 bases. The CDR3 contains 14 residues. Germline V gives CDR1 LNHNV, CDR2 YYDKDF (reference sequence). V lost 0 bases and J lost 9; bases outside the gene matches: 8. CDR3 nucleotide sequence: TGTGCCACCAGCAGAGATGGACTAGAGATCGTGCAGTACTTC. Encoded protein: CATSRDGLEIVQYF.

The chain uses TRBV7-2 and TRBJ2-3, with a possible D match to TRBD2 (5 bases). Looked up from germline, CDR1 is SGHTA and CDR2 is FQGNSA. The CDR3 loop spans 14 amino acids. Trimming removed 4 bases from V and 4 bases from J, with 12 bases in between. CDR3 nucleotides: TGTGCCAGCAGCTCACTAGGACGGGCAGATACGCAGTATTTT. It yields the protein CASSSLGRADTQYF.

The V gene is TRBV7-9, the J gene TRBJ2-3; 12 bases agree with TRBD2. There are 16 residues in the CDR3. CDR1 and CDR2 (germline): SEHNR, FQNEAQ (reference sequence). The V and J ends lost 1 base and 1 base, in that order; junction bases with no gene match: 0. CDR3 coding DNA: TGTGCCAGCAGCTTAGGACTAGCGGGGGGCACAGATACGCAGTATTTT. Amino acids: CASSLGLAGGTDTQYF.

The chain uses TRBV15 and TRBJ2-2; TRBD2 aligns across 7 bases. In germline, CDR1 is LNHNV, CDR2 YYDKDF (reference sequence). The CDR3 has 16 amino acids. J lost 2 bases, V lost 0 bases, and 3 bases had no gene match. The CDR3 DNA follows: TGTGCCACCAGCAGAGAGACTAGCCAAAACACCGGGGAGCTGTTTTTT. Translation gives CATSRETSQNTGELFF. The full variable domain, in which reference TRBV15 and TRBJ2-2 provide the parts outside the CDR3, is DAMVIQNPRYQVTQFGKPVTLSCSQTLNHNVMYWYQQKSSQAPKLLFHYYDKDFNNEADTPDNFQSRRPNTSFCFLDIRSPGLGDTAMYLCATSRETSQNTGELFFGEGSRLTVL.

The gene calls are TRBV7-9 and TRBJ1-1, with TRBD1 matching 7 bases. CDR1 is SEHNR and CDR2 is FQNEAQ in the germline V gene (reference sequence). J lost 11 bases, V lost 5 bases, and 17 bases had no gene match. The CDR3 loop spans 15 amino acids. DNA for the CDR3: TGTGCCAGCAGCCGTCCGAAAACAGGGGCCCGGGGTGCTTTCTTT. Amino acid sequence: CASSRPKTGARGAFF.

This chain connects TRBV19 to TRBJ1-5, with D uncertain. The CDR3 is 12 amino acids. Germline V CDR1 and CDR2: LNHDA, SQIVND (reference sequence). V was pared by 8 bases and J by 4 bases, with 9 bases between. The CDR3 region is CASGRENQPQHF. Here the CDR3 DNA reads TGTGCCAGTGGTCGGGAAAATCAGCCCCAGCATTTT.

The chain recombines TRBV30 with TRBJ2-5, with TRBD1 matching over 7 bases. In germline, CDR1 is GTSNPN, CDR2 SVGIG (reference sequence). The CDR3 consists of 14 residues. V was pared by 4 bases and J by 5 bases, with 10 bases of the junction left unmatched. CDR3 coding DNA: TGTGCCTGGAATTTTAGGGGGCGCAGGGAGACCCAGTACTTC. Amino acids: CAWNFRGRRETQYF.